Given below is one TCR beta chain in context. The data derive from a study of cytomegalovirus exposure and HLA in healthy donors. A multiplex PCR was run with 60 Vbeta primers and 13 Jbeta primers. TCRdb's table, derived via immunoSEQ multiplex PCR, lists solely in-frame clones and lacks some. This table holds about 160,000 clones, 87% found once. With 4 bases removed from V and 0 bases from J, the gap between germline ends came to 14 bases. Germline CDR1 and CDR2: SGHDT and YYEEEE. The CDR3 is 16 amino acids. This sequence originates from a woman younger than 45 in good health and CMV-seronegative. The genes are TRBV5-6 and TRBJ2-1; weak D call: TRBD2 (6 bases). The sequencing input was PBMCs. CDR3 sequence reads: CASSNTDGSSYNEQFF. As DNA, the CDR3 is TGTGCCAGCAGCAATACGGACGGGAGCTCCTACAATGAGCAGTTCTTC.